These 2 T cell receptor beta chains were all obtained from the same sample, sequenced in a study of blood T cell repertoires in COVID-19. TCRdb keeps only in-frame clones here, not all; method: immunoSEQ multiplex PCR. The sample has about 25,000 clones; about 88% are singletons. The sequencing sample was made of peripheral blood. The receptors derive from a man aged 65 to 85 with acute or convalescent COVID-19.

The V gene is TRBV3-1 (or the pseudogene TRBV3-2), the J gene TRBJ2-7; D may be TRBD2 (5 bases). The germline gives CDR1 LGHDT, CDR2 YNNKEL (reference sequence). Between the trimmed V and J ends, which lost 1 base and 6 bases, there was a span of 13 bases. There are 14 residues in the CDR3. In DNA, the CDR3 is TGTGCCAGCAGCCAAGTCCGGGCTAGCTCCGAGCAGTACTTC. The encoded protein is CASSQVRASSEQYF.

The chain recombines TRBV15 with TRBJ1-4; possible D gene TRBD1, 5 bases. Germline assignment: CDR1 LNHNV and CDR2 YYDKDF (reference sequence). The ends were cut back, 0 bases at V and 7 bases at J, with 6 bases in the middle. The CDR3 consists of 13 residues. The CDR3 spells CATSRDGAEKLFF. CDR3 nucleotides: TGTGCCACCAGCAGAGATGGGGCTGAAAAACTGTTTTTT.